Presented here are 2 T cell receptor beta chains from one specimen sequenced in a study of CD8+CD57+ T cells in acquired aplastic anemia. Genomic DNA served as template for TCR beta VDJ and CDR3 profiling. TCRdb passed the reads through MiXCR, listing each CDR3 protein once. Of roughly 250,000 distinct CDR3 sequences in the sample, approximately 82% were seen once. Patients selected for sequencing had displayed CD8+CD57+ cell expansion by flow cytometry. Sequenced material: sorted CD4+, CD8+, or CD8+CD57+ T cells (not recorded which) from PBMCs. The receptors derive from a human donor with aplastic anemia.

This clonotype was counted only a few times. The chain links TRBV9 to TRBJ1-6; D possibly corresponds to TRBD1 (5 bases). Germline-derived CDR1 and CDR2 are SGDLS and YYNGEE. V gave up 2 bases and J gave up 15 bases, with 24 bases separating them. The CDR3 loop spans 16 amino acids. CDR3 loop: CASSVGLADTDTHLHF. In nucleotides, the CDR3 is TGTGCCAGCAGCGTGGGACTAGCGGACACAGATACGCACCTCCACTTT.

The V gene is TRBV2, the J gene TRBJ2-6; 8 bases match TRBD2. Trimming removed 7 bases from V and 0 bases from J; junction bases left unmatched: 8. Germline CDR1 reads SNHLY; CDR2 reads FYNNEI. The CDR3 has 17 amino acids. The CDR3 here is CASTLGRVTSGANVLTF. Here the CDR3 DNA reads TGTGCCAGCACTCTCGGGAGGGTCACCTCTGGGGCCAACGTCCTGACTTTC.